A single sample is the source of the 20 T cell receptor beta chains below, sequenced in a study of blood T cell repertoires in COVID-19. Only in-frame clones appear in the TCRdb table, and some are missing; sequencing was by immunoSEQ multiplex PCR. The repertoire consists of more than 250,000 clones, with roughly 87% occurring once and the leading ten covering 1%. Material for sequencing was peripheral blood. These receptors were taken from a man between 50 and 59 years old with active or convalescent COVID-19.

V and J are TRBV28 and TRBJ1-2; TRBD1 is a possible D gene (6 bases). Deletions cut 7 bases from V and 3 bases from J, with 12 bases between. This CDR3 is built from 13 residues. Per germline, CDR1 MDHEN and CDR2 SYDVKM. CDR3 loop: CASIDRTDYGYTF. CDR3 bases: TGTGCCAGCATAGATAGGACAGACTATGGCTACACCTTC.

The J gene is TRBJ2-7, the V gene TRBV6-1; 14 bases are a match to TRBD2. CDR1 and CDR2 (germline): MNHNS, SASEGT. This CDR3 is 15 amino acids long. The trim removed 7 bases at V and 5 bases at J, leaving 7 bases unmatched. CDR3 protein: CASNGLAGGGNEQYF. DNA of the CDR3: TGTGCCAGCAACGGACTAGCGGGGGGCGGCAACGAGCAGTACTTC.

This clone was recorded once. The chain employs TRBV3-1 (or the pseudogene TRBV3-2) and TRBJ1-2; D gene ambiguous. The CDR3 is 14 residues long. The V gene lost 2 bases and the J gene lost 4 bases, with 11 bases spanning the gap. Germline V gene lookup returns CDR1 LGHDT and CDR2 YNNKEL (reference sequence). The CDR3 DNA reads TGTGCCAGCAGCCAACTAGCGACAACCTATGGCTACACCTTC. It specifies CASSQLATTYGYTF.

The CDR3 reads CASSQVAGGFEKLFF. The CDR3 DNA sequence: TGCGCCAGCAGCCAAGTAGCAGGGGGATTTGAAAAACTGTTTTTT. The chain couples TRBV4-3 to TRBJ1-4; 7 nucleotides line up with TRBD1. This CDR3 region has 15 residues. J was trimmed by 7 bases and V by 1 base; bases with no gene match: 6. In germline, CDR1 is LGHNA, CDR2 YSLEER.

The chain employs TRBV7-9 and TRBJ1-2; no definite D call. Between the trimmed V and J ends, which lost 2 bases and 0 bases, there was a span of 13 bases. Germline CDR1 reads SEHNR; CDR2 reads FQNEAQ (reference sequence). The CDR3 length is 16 residues. CDR3 coding DNA: TGTGCCAGCAGCTTATTGGCAGGTACCCCTAACTATGGCTACACCTTC. Translating it yields CASSLLAGTPNYGYTF.

The chain has TRBV7-9 and TRBJ2-1; D ambiguous. This CDR3 has 13 residues. The V end lost 2 bases, the J end lost 9 bases, and 11 bases lay between the germline ends. Germline values: CDR1 SEHNR, CDR2 FQNEAQ (reference sequence). The CDR3 here is CASSLIGGGEQFF. The CDR3 coding sequence is TGTGCCAGCAGCTTAATCGGCGGCGGTGAGCAGTTCTTC.

This sequence joins TRBV9 and TRBJ2-1; 7 bases match TRBD1. The CDR3 sequence is 15 residues long. CDR1 and CDR2 from the germline V gene are SGDLS and YYNGEE. V was clipped by 0 bases and J by 4 bases; unmatched bases: 4. CDR3 in DNA: TGTGCCAGCAGCGTAGCCGGGACAGAATACAATGAGCAGTTCTTC. Amino acids: CASSVAGTEYNEQFF.

This clone showed up just once. This rearrangement joins TRBV29-1 to TRBJ2-1; TRBD2 matches 7 bases. This CDR3 spans 11 amino acids. Unmatched junction bases numbered 1, after V lost 3 bases and J lost 8 bases. Germline V gene sequence: CDR1 SQVTM, CDR2 ANQGSEA. In nucleotides, the CDR3 is TGCAGCGTTGATGGGGGGGATGAGCAGTTCTTC. It codes for CSVDGGDEQFF.

The gene calls are TRBV5-1 and TRBJ2-7; the D gene is possibly TRBD2 (5 bases). There are 15 residues in the CDR3. Germline loops: CDR1 SGHRS, CDR2 YFSETQ. V gave up 1 base and J gave up 0 bases, with 11 bases separating them. The CDR3 nucleotides are TGCGCCAGCAGCTTGTGGGTTAGCGTCTCCTACGAGCAGTACTTC. It translates to CASSLWVSVSYEQYF.

The chain joins TRBV28 to TRBJ1-2; the match to TRBD1 covers 12 bases. The CDR3 is 17 amino acids. Trimming cost V 6 bases and J 8 bases; bases outside gene matches: 16. Germline CDR1 is MDHEN and CDR2 is SYDVKM. The CDR3 sequence: CASSDLGDRGPLGGYTF. In DNA, the CDR3 is TGTGCCAGCAGCGATTTAGGGGACAGGGGGCCCTTGGGGGGCTACACCTTC.

The CDR3 DNA is TGTGCCAGCAGCTCCCGGGTAGGCGCCTACGAGCAGTACTTC. Protein product: CASSSRVGAYEQYF. This chain links TRBV7-2 with TRBJ2-7; D not resolved. The CDR3 is 14 amino acids. V gave up 4 bases and J gave up 2 bases, with 12 bases separating them. From germline, CDR1 is SGHTA and CDR2 FQGNSA.

V and J are TRBV5-6 and TRBJ2-7; perhaps TRBD2 as D (5 bases). There are 14 residues in the CDR3. Germline assignment: CDR1 SGHDT and CDR2 YYEEEE. With 0 bases removed from V and 6 bases from J, the gap between germline ends came to 13 bases. The CDR3 DNA reads TGTGCCAGCAGCTTGGCCGGTTCGGGGAGCGAGCAGTACTTC. Amino acids: CASSLAGSGSEQYF.

The rearrangement uses TRBV19 and TRBJ1-1; D is perhaps TRBD1 (6 bases). Germline CDR1 is LNHDA and CDR2 is SQIVND (reference sequence). The CDR3 covers 16 residues. Trimming stripped 6 bases from V and 1 base from J, with 18 bases between. CDR3 protein: CASRSGGASGNTEAFF. The CDR3 bases are TGTGCCAGTAGGTCCGGGGGGGCCTCAGGGAACACTGAAGCTTTCTTT.

The chain employs TRBV7-9 and TRBJ2-5; 9 nucleotides align to TRBD1. The germline V gene has CDR1 SEHNR and CDR2 FQNEAQ (reference sequence). CDR3 length: 14 amino acids. The J segment lost 4 bases and the V segment lost 1 base, leaving 1 base of the junction unmatched. Here the CDR3 DNA reads TGTGCCAGCAGCTTAGGGACAGGGGTAGAGACCCAGTACTTC. Protein: CASSLGTGVETQYF.

J is TRBJ2-7 and V is TRBV3-1 (or the pseudogene TRBV3-2), with 9 bases that match TRBD1. V shed 4 bases, J shed 5 bases, and the junction held 12 bases outside the gene matches. The germline gives CDR1 LGHDT, CDR2 YNNKEL (reference sequence). CDR3 length: 16 amino acids. As DNA, the CDR3 is TGTGCCAGCAGCCCTACCCAGGGACAGGGAGAAAACGAGCAGTACTTC. Translation: CASSPTQGQGENEQYF.

J is TRBJ2-1 and V is TRBV19; D uncertain. The germline V and J ends were trimmed by 3 bases and 4 bases, with 7 bases remaining between them. There are 13 residues in the CDR3. The germline V gene has CDR1 LNHDA and CDR2 SQIVND (reference sequence). The CDR3 loop reads CASSMRAYNEQFF. The CDR3 DNA sequence: TGTGCCAGTAGTATGCGCGCTTACAATGAGCAGTTCTTC.

The V gene is TRBV12-2, the J gene TRBJ2-2; the D segment call TRBD2 is taken from the table without a DNA check. TRBV12-2 corresponds to a pseudogene. The CDR3 is 18 residues long. CDR3: CASRPHRGAGGITGELFF. CDR3 sequence (DNA): TGTGCAAGTCGCCCCCACCGGGGGGCGGGGGGTATCACCGGGGAGCTGTTTTTT.

This chain joins TRBV5-6 and TRBJ2-3; perhaps TRBD1 as D (6 bases). The CDR3 covers 14 residues. Trimming stripped 1 base from V and 6 bases from J, with 12 bases between. CDR1 and CDR2 from the germline V gene are SGHDT and YYEEEE. For the CDR3, the DNA is TGTGCCAGCAGCTTGCCTAATCAGGGGGATACGCAGTATTTT. Translation: CASSLPNQGDTQYF.

Remarks on this clone: The same CDR3 is also encoded by other DNA sequences in this sample. The chain employs TRBV5-1 and TRBJ2-5; 11 bases line up with TRBD2. The V gene end was trimmed by 3 bases and the J gene end by 5 bases; junction bases not matched to a gene: 6. Germline V gene lookup returns CDR1 SGHRS and CDR2 YFSETQ. There are 15 residues in the CDR3. CDR3 nucleotides: TGCGCCAGCAGCTCGACTAGCGGGGAGGGGGAGACCCAGTACTTC. Protein product: CASSSTSGEGETQYF.

The chain has TRBV4-2 and TRBJ1-1, with TRBD1 identical over 8 bases. This CDR3 has 13 residues. The ends lost 0 bases at V and 14 bases at J; junction bases unmatched: 8. From germline, CDR1 is LGHNA and CDR2 YNFKEQ. The CDR3 is CASSQDQDRDPFF. The CDR3 DNA reads as TGTGCCAGCAGCCAAGATCAGGACAGGGATCCCTTCTTT.